The 27 T cell receptor beta chains below all came from one sample that was sequenced in a study of blood T cell repertoires in COVID-19. TCRdb keeps only in-frame clones here, not all; method: immunoSEQ multiplex PCR. The repertoire holds some 87,000 clones, with over 80% as singletons. The specimen was peripheral blood. These receptors came from a woman in her 70s with active or convalescent COVID-19.

This chain joins TRBV6-5 and TRBJ2-1; D remains ambiguous. The CDR3 has 11 amino acids. Trimming shortened V by 2 bases and J by 6 bases, and 2 bases separated the two germline ends. CDR1 is MNHEY, CDR2 SVGAGI, per germline. This CDR3 reads CASSYRNEQFF. DNA of the CDR3: TGTGCCAGCAGTTACCGCAATGAGCAGTTCTTC.

V gene TRBV6-5 combines with J gene TRBJ1-2; D is possibly TRBD1 (5 bases). CDR3 size: 13 residues. Between the trimmed V and J ends, which lost 8 bases and 0 bases, there was a span of 10 bases. Per the germline V gene, CDR1 is MNHEY and CDR2 is SVGAGI. As DNA, the CDR3 is TGTGCCAGCGCACAGGACGCTAACTATGGCTACACCTTC. Its translation is CASAQDANYGYTF.

The rearrangement joins TRBV28 to TRBJ1-1; a weak D match, TRBD1 (6 bases). The CDR3 has 14 amino acids. The germline V gene has CDR1 MDHEN and CDR2 SYDVKM. Trimming shortened V by 7 bases and J by 4 bases, and 16 bases separated the two germline ends. CDR3 protein: CASTGGPRGTEAFF. The CDR3 nucleotides read TGTGCCAGCACGGGGGGACCCAGGGGCACTGAAGCTTTCTTT.

V is TRBV7-2 and J is TRBJ2-2; D may be TRBD2 (6 bases). This CDR3 region has 16 residues. V lost 3 bases and J lost 0, with 11 bases in between. Germline V lookup: CDR1 SGHTA, CDR2 FQGNSA. The CDR3 bases are TGTGCCAGCAGCTTTGCCGGGGGATCGAACACCGGGGAGCTGTTTTTT. The encoded protein is CASSFAGGSNTGELFF.

The rearrangement links TRBV7-2 to TRBJ2-1, with 10 nucleotides matching TRBD2. V was clipped by 4 bases and J by 6 bases; unmatched bases: 6. Germline V gives CDR1 SGHTA, CDR2 FQGNSA. This CDR3 comprises 15 residues. In DNA form, the CDR3 reads TGTGCCAGCAGCTACAGCGGGGGGGCGGGCAATGAGCAGTTCTTC. Amino acids: CASSYSGGAGNEQFF.

The chain combines TRBV11-2 with TRBJ2-1; D possibly corresponds to TRBD1 (6 bases). Per germline, CDR1 SGHAT and CDR2 FQNNGV. V lost 8 bases and J 1 base, leaving 15 bases between the germline ends. The CDR3 sequence is 15 residues long. The CDR3 reads CASVQLGTSYNEQFF. In nucleotides, the CDR3 is TGTGCCAGCGTTCAATTGGGGACATCCTACAATGAGCAGTTCTTC. Using reference TRBV11-2 and TRBJ2-1 for the parts outside the CDR3, the full variable domain is EAGVAQSPRYKIIEKRQSVAFWCNPISGHATLYWYQQILGQGPKLLIQFQNNGVVDDSQLPKDRFSAERLKGVDSTLKIQPAKLEDSAVYLCASVQLGTSYNEQFFGPGTRLTVL.

The gene calls are TRBV10-1 and TRBJ2-1, with TRBD2 matching 8 bases. Germline assignment: CDR1 WNHNN and CDR2 SYGVQD (reference sequence). The CDR3 has 16 residues. The V segment lost 6 bases and the J segment 0 bases; nucleotides outside the gene matches: 7. The DNA of the CDR3 is TGCGCCAGCAGCGAATCCGGGGGGGTCTCCTACAATGAGCAGTTCTTC. It encodes CASSESGGVSYNEQFF.

V usage is TRBV7-9 and J usage is TRBJ2-3, with 9 bases identical to TRBD2. CDR3 length: 18 amino acids. Germline V gene data show CDR1 as SEHNR and CDR2 as FQNEAQ (reference sequence). J gave up 0 bases and V 2 bases, and 9 bases lay outside the gene matches. The CDR3 nucleotides read TGTGCCAGCAGCTTACGCCTAGCGGGGCCGGCAAGCACAGATACGCAGTATTTT. Translated, it gives CASSLRLAGPASTDTQYF.

The chain has TRBV18 and TRBJ1-5; perhaps TRBD1 as D (5 bases). The CDR3 is 13 amino acids. With 6 bases removed from V and 6 bases from J, the gap between germline ends came to 12 bases. Germline V gives CDR1 KGHSH, CDR2 LQKENI. CDR3 in amino acids: CASSSQGTQPQHF. The CDR3 DNA reads as TGTGCCAGCTCTTCCCAGGGAACTCAGCCCCAGCATTTT.

This sequence joins TRBV6-1 and TRBJ1-1, with D possibly matching TRBD1 (5 bases). This CDR3 is built from 15 residues. Trimming left V 3 bases short and J 1 base short, with 12 bases between. The germline gives CDR1 MNHNS, CDR2 SASEGT. This CDR3 is CASSENRGWNTEAFF. As DNA, the CDR3 is TGTGCCAGCAGTGAGAATAGGGGTTGGAACACTGAAGCTTTCTTT.

The chain joins TRBV5-1 to TRBJ2-7, with TRBD1 identical over 7 bases. The CDR3 has 15 amino acids. Per germline, CDR1 SGHRS and CDR2 YFSETQ. V shed 4 bases and J 6 bases; nucleotides not matched to a gene: 13. CDR3 in amino acids: CASSQQGVAGGEQYF. CDR3 nucleotides: TGCGCCAGCAGCCAGCAGGGGGTCGCTGGGGGCGAGCAGTACTTC.

This clone appeared a few times. The chain is built from TRBV19 and TRBJ2-7, with 10 nucleotides matching TRBD1. Germline V CDR1 and CDR2: LNHDA, SQIVND (reference sequence). This CDR3 is built from 15 residues. With 6 bases clipped from V and 2 bases from J, the junction kept 7 bases outside the gene matches. CDR3 bases: TGTGCCAGTAGGACCGGGACAGGGGTGGCCTACGAGCAGTACTTC. Residues: CASRTGTGVAYEQYF.

A single count supports this clone. The chain recombines TRBV5-8 with TRBJ2-7; TRBD2 might be the D (5 bases). Trimming took off 0 bases at V and 4 bases at J, with 11 bases between the two ends. Germline loops: CDR1 SGHTS, CDR2 YDEGEE. The CDR3 consists of 14 residues. The CDR3 here is CASSLVPWRYEQYF. DNA of the CDR3: TGTGCCAGCAGCTTGGTCCCCTGGAGGTACGAGCAGTACTTC.

This chain joins TRBV27 and TRBJ1-6, with TRBD1 matching over 9 bases. This CDR3 is built from 15 residues. The germline V gene has CDR1 MNHEY and CDR2 SMNVEV (reference sequence). J gave up 9 bases and V 1 base, and 4 bases lay outside the gene matches. CDR3 sequence reads: CASSLYGTGSSPLHF. The CDR3 region has the DNA TGTGCCAGCAGTTTATATGGGACAGGGTCTTCACCCCTCCACTTT.

The chain recombines TRBV11-2 with TRBJ2-3, with D uncertain. CDR3 length: 14 amino acids. Germline values: CDR1 SGHAT, CDR2 FQNNGV. Trimming cost V 0 bases and J 1 base, with 5 bases left between them. The DNA for the CDR3 is TGTGCCAGCAGCTTAGAAGCTGGCACAGATACGCAGTATTTT. Amino acid sequence: CASSLEAGTDTQYF. The full variable domain, with the rest looked up from reference TRBV11-2 and TRBJ2-3, is EAGVAQSPRYKIIEKRQSVAFWCNPISGHATLYWYQQILGQGPKLLIQFQNNGVVDDSQLPKDRFSAERLKGVDSTLKIQPAKLEDSAVYLCASSLEAGTDTQYFGPGTRLTVL.

This chain joins TRBV19 and TRBJ2-2; a weak D match, TRBD1 (5 bases). Germline CDR1 is LNHDA and CDR2 is SQIVND (reference sequence). The V end lost 3 bases, the J end lost 8 bases, and 19 bases lay between the germline ends. The CDR3 runs 16 residues. CDR3 in DNA: TGTGCCAGTAGTATCCCCACAGGCTTTAACCCGGGGGAGCTGTTTTTT. It translates to CASSIPTGFNPGELFF.

The gene calls are TRBV4-3 and TRBJ1-2, with TRBD1 identical over 7 bases. The ends lost 3 bases at V and 5 bases at J; junction bases unmatched: 15. Germline lookup yields CDR1 LGHNA and CDR2 YSLEER. CDR3 length equals 17 residues. The CDR3 loop is CASSHITLGQNFYGYTF. The DNA for the CDR3 is TGCGCCAGCAGCCACATTACCTTGGGACAGAACTTTTATGGCTACACCTTC.

The chain carries TRBV5-6 and TRBJ1-4; D might be TRBD1 (5 bases). CDR3 length: 14 residues. V lost 0 bases to trimming and J lost 5 bases, with 8 bases between them. Germline CDR1 is SGHDT and CDR2 is YYEEEE. Written as DNA, the CDR3 is TGTGCCAGCAGCTTGGGACAGAAAAATGAAAAACTGTTTTTT. It codes for CASSLGQKNEKLFF.

This clone has just a few counts. The genes are TRBV9 and TRBJ2-1; D possibly corresponds to TRBD2 (6 bases). V was trimmed by 4 bases and J by 4 bases, leaving 12 bases between them. The germline V gene has CDR1 SGDLS and CDR2 YYNGEE. CDR3 length: 14 residues. CDR3 nucleotide sequence: TGTGCCAGCAGCCCGGGACTGGTTTACAATGAGCAGTTCTTC. Its protein is CASSPGLVYNEQFF.

The genes are TRBV28 and TRBJ2-3, with TRBD1 as a possible D gene (7 bases). CDR1 MDHEN and CDR2 SYDVKM come from the germline V gene. This CDR3 spans 15 amino acids. The V and J ends lost 5 bases and 4 bases respectively, with 16 bases between them. The CDR3 sequence is CASSPHRGLADTQYF. The CDR3 region has the DNA TGTGCCAGCAGTCCCCACAGGGGACTCGCAGATACGCAGTATTTT.

This clone was observed a handful of times. The chain joins TRBV3-1 (or the pseudogene TRBV3-2) to TRBJ1-1, with 7 positions matching TRBD1. The CDR3 sequence is 15 residues long. Looked up from germline, CDR1 is LGHDT and CDR2 is YNNKEL (reference sequence). The trim removed 6 bases at V and 4 bases at J, leaving 11 bases unmatched. The CDR3 region is CASSKTGARFTEAFF. In DNA, the CDR3 is TGTGCCAGCAGTAAAACAGGGGCCCGCTTCACTGAAGCTTTCTTT.

The chain joins TRBV7-2 to TRBJ1-4; D call uncertain. The CDR3 length is 15 residues. Per germline, CDR1 SGHTA and CDR2 FQGNSA. V lost 5 bases and J lost 0, with 10 bases in between. The CDR3 region has the DNA TGTGCCAGCAGCCCTAGACTCTCAACTAATGAAAAACTGTTTTTT. This sequence encodes CASSPRLSTNEKLFF.

The chain is built from TRBV5-1 and TRBJ1-4, with D perhaps TRBD1 (5 bases). The CDR3 consists of 16 residues. Germline V CDR1 and CDR2: SGHRS, YFSETQ. Between the trimmed V and J ends, which lost 3 bases and 3 bases, there was a span of 15 bases. As DNA, the CDR3 is TGCGCCAGCAGCTCGGCTGGCGGGGGTCCTAATGAAAAACTGTTTTTT. It yields the protein CASSSAGGGPNEKLFF. Supplemented by reference TRBV5-1 and TRBJ1-4, the full variable domain reads KAGVTQTPRYLIKTRGQQVTLSCSPISGHRSVSWYQQTPGQGLQFLFEYFSETQRNKGNFPGRFSGRQFSNSRSEMNVSTLELGDSALYLCASSSAGGGPNEKLFFGSGTQLSVL.

The chain has TRBV29-1 and TRBJ1-5; 9 bases line up with TRBD1. In germline, CDR1 is SQVTM, CDR2 ANQGSEA. The junction had 7 bases not matched to a gene; V was cut back by 6 bases and J by 4 bases. There are 14 residues in the CDR3. As DNA, the CDR3 is TGCAGCGTAGGGGGACAGGGTCGGAATCAGCCCCAGCATTTT. It codes for CSVGGQGRNQPQHF. The full variable domain, its missing parts supplied by reference TRBV29-1 and TRBJ1-5, is SAVISQKPSRDICQRGTSLTIQCQVDSQVTMMFWYRQQPGQSLTLIATANQGSEATYESGFVIDKFPISRPNLTFSTLTVSNMSPEDSSIYLCSVGGQGRNQPQHFGDGTRLSIL.

V usage is TRBV10-3 and J usage is TRBJ1-1, with 7 bases identical to TRBD1. Looked up from germline, CDR1 is ENHRY and CDR2 is SYGVKD. The CDR3 consists of 14 residues. After removal of 5 bases from V and 6 bases from J, the junction contained 9 bases not matched to a gene. In nucleotides, the CDR3 is TGTGCCATCAGTTCAGGGGGTACTGCCGCTGAAGCTTTCTTT. It encodes CAISSGGTAAEAFF.

The rearrangement uses TRBV15 and TRBJ2-1; 10 nucleotides align to TRBD2. The CDR3 runs 18 residues. Germline CDR1 is LNHNV and CDR2 is YYDKDF (reference sequence). The J segment lost 9 bases and the V segment lost 0 bases, leaving 14 bases of the junction unmatched. CDR3 sequence: CATSREVERGGRMAEQFF. The CDR3, as DNA: TGTGCCACCAGCAGAGAAGTTGAGCGGGGGGGCCGAATGGCTGAGCAGTTCTTC.

The chain is built from TRBV9 and TRBJ2-7; the match to TRBD2 covers 12 bases. Germline loops: CDR1 SGDLS, CDR2 YYNGEE. V lost 1 base and J lost 4; bases outside the gene matches: 9. The CDR3 has 17 amino acids. CDR3 region: CASSVYPASGGGYEQYF. The CDR3 DNA reads as TGTGCCAGCAGCGTATATCCGGCTAGCGGGGGGGGTTACGAGCAGTACTTC.